This TCR beta chain is drawn from a study of early T cells in non-severe SARS-CoV-2 infection. Study-wide context: Unsorted whole-blood RNA was sequenced in bulk, leaving chains unpaired.

The CDR3 covers 13 residues. Germline lookup yields CDR1 LGHDT and CDR2 YNNKEL (reference sequence). Researchers attached unique molecular identifiers to individual cDNA molecules. TCRdb redid the calling of the 5' RACE reads with MiXCR, one entry per CDR3 protein. In the table there are around 63,000 distinct CDR3 sequences, 5.5% to 7% of which are singletons. This clonotype was found a few times. Its antigen remains unidentified. One end of the junction is discordant with germline, which a read error may explain. Study findings and constraints: Private and CD4 specificities were missed by VDJdb matching, skewed to anti-spike CD8.

The TCR sequence derives from an adult who was a healthcare worker with PCR-confirmed SARS-CoV-2 infection or an uninfected control (not recorded which). The J gene is TRBJ2-7, the V gene TRBV3-1; D perhaps matches TRBD2 (6 bases). The specimen comprised whole blood, sampled at baseline. CDR3 nucleotides: TGTGCCAGCAGCCAAGACCGTCGAGCGGGCGCCGTCTTC. The encoded protein is CASSQDRRAGAVF.